These T cell receptor beta chains were read from a single sample in a study of CD8 T cells in Susac syndrome. In TCRdb, the immunoSEQ multiplex PCR reads were re-called with MiXCR into one record per CDR3 protein. This sample carries 130,000 to 150,000 distinct CDR3 sequences, roughly 94% of them seen once, and the ten largest clones take 0.07% to 0.1%. Source material: CD4+ T cells from PBMCs. Receptors originate from a human donor in good health. The conserved cysteine and the conserved F or W are not part of the CDR3 here. Each record gives: V gene, J gene, D gene, CDR3 protein. The D gene is left open where the match is weak.

V gene: TRBV27; J gene: TRBJ2-7; D gene: TRBD2; CDR3 protein: ASSMDRVTLLAGVGEQY
V gene: TRBV12-3/TRBV12-4; J gene: TRBJ2-7; D gene: TRBD2; CDR3 protein: ASSLGPRGGEQY
V gene: TRBV27; J gene: TRBJ1-2; D gene: TRBD1; CDR3 protein: ASSAGTGGYGYT
V gene: TRBV19; J gene: TRBJ2-3; D gene: -; CDR3 protein: ASTLHGTPKGDTQY
V gene: TRBV30; J gene: TRBJ2-5; D gene: -; CDR3 protein: AWSVGGTYRETQY
V gene: TRBV12-3/TRBV12-4; J gene: TRBJ2-3; D gene: -; CDR3 protein: ASSSGVGDTQY
V gene: TRBV28; J gene: TRBJ2-3; D gene: TRBD2; CDR3 protein: ASSLQRDTDTQY
V gene: TRBV5-1; J gene: TRBJ2-7; D gene: -; CDR3 protein: ASSLEGSPSYEQY
V gene: TRBV18; J gene: TRBJ2-2; D gene: TRBD2; CDR3 protein: ASSRRTSGRHPNTGELF
V gene: TRBV5-1; J gene: TRBJ2-2; D gene: -; CDR3 protein: ASSGTAGRNVGELF
V gene: TRBV29-1; J gene: TRBJ2-2; D gene: -; CDR3 protein: SVEDGGNTGELF
V gene: TRBV7-9; J gene: TRBJ2-5; D gene: TRBD1; CDR3 protein: ASSLTGGRETQY
V gene: TRBV11-2; J gene: TRBJ1-1; D gene: -; CDR3 protein: ASSLSGDTEAF
V gene: TRBV7-2; J gene: TRBJ1-2; D gene: -; CDR3 protein: ASSFGRDYGYT